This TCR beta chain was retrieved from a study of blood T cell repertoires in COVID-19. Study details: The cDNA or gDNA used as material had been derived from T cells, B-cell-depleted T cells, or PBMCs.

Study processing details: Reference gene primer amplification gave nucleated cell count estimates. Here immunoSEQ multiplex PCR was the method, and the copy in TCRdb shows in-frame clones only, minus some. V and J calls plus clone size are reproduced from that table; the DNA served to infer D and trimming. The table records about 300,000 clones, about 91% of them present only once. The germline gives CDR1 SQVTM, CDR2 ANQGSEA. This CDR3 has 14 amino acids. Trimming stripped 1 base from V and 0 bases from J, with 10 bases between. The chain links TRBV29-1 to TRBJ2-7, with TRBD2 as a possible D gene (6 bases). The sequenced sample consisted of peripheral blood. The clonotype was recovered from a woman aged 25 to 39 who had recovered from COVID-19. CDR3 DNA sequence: TGCAGCGTTGAAGTACAGGAGGGCTCCTACGAGCAGTACTTC. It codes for CSVEVQEGSYEQYF.